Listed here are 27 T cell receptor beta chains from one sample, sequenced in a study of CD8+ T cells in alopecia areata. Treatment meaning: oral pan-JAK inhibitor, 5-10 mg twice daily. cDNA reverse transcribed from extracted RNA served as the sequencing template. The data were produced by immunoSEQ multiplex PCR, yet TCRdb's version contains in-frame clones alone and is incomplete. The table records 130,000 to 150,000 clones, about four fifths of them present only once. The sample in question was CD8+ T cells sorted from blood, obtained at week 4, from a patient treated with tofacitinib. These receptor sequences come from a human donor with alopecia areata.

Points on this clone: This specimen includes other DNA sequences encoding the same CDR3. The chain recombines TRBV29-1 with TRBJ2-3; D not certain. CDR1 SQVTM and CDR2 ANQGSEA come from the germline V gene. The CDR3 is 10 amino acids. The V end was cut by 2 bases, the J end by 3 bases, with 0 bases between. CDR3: CSVETDTQYF. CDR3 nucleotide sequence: TGCAGCGTTGAAACAGATACGCAGTATTTT.

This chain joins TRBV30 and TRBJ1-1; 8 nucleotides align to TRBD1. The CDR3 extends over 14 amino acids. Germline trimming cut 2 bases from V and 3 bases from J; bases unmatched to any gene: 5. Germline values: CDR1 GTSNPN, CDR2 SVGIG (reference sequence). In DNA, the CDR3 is TGTGCCTGGAGTCTAATGACAGGGGACACTGAAGCTTTCTTT. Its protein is CAWSLMTGDTEAFF. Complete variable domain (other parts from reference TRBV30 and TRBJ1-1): SQTIHQWPATLVQPVGSPLSLECTVEGTSNPNLYWYRQAAGRGLQLLFYSVGIGQISSEVPQNLSASRPQDRQFILSSKKLLLSDSGFYLCAWSLMTGDTEAFFGQGTRLTVV.

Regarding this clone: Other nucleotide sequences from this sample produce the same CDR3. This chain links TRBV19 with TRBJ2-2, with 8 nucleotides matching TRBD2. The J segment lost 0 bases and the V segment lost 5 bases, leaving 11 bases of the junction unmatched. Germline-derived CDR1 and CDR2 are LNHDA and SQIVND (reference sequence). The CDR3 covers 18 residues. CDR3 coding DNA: TGTGCCAGTAGTTGGAGCGGGCCGGGGGGGGCGAACACCGGGGAGCTGTTTTTT. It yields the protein CASSWSGPGGANTGELFF. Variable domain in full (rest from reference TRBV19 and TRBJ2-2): DGGITQSPKYLFRKEGQNVTLSCEQNLNHDAMYWYRQDPGQGLRLIYYSQIVNDFQKGDIAEGYSVSREKKESFPLTVTSAQKNPTAFYLCASSWSGPGGANTGELFFGEGSRLTVL.

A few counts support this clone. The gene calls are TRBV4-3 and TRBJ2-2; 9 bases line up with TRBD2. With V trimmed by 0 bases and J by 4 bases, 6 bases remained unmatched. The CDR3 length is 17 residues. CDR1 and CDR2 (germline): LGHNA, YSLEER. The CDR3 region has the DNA TGCGCCAGCAGCCAAGATCTCAGCGGGGGGACCACCGGGGAGCTGTTTTTT. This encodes CASSQDLSGGTTGELFF.

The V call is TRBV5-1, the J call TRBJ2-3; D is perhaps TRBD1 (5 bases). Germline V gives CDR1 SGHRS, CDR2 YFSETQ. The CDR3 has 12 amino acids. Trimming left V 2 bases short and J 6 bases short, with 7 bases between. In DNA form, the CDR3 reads TGCGCCAGCAGCTTTGGGGCGGATACGCAGTATTTT. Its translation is CASSFGADTQYF.

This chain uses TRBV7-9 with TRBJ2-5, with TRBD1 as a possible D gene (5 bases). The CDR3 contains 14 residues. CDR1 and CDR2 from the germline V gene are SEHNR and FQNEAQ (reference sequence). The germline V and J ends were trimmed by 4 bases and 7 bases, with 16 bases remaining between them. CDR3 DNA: TGTGCCAGCAGCTCCACAGGCCCCGGCGTGACCCAGTACTTC. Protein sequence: CASSSTGPGVTQYF.

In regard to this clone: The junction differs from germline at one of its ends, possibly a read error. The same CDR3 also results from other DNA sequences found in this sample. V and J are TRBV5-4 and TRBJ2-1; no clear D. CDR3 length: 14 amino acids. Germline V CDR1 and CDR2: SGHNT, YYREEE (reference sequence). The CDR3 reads CASTPVGGYNEQFF. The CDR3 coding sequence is TGTGCTAGCACCCCCGTTGGCGGCTACAATGAGCAGTTCTTC.

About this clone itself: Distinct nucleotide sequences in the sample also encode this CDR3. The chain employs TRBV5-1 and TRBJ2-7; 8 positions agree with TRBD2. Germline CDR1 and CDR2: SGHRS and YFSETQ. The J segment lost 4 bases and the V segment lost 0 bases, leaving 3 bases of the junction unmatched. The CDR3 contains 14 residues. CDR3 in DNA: TGCGCCAGCAGCTTGGGTACTAGCGGATACGAGCAGTACTTC. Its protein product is CASSLGTSGYEQYF.

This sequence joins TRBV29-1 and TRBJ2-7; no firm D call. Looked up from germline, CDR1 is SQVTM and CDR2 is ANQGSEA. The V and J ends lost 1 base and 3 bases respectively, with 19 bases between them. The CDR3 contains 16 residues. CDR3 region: CSVEALDGSFDYEQYF. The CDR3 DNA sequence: TGCAGCGTTGAAGCCCTGGACGGGTCCTTCGACTACGAGCAGTACTTC.

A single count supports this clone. CDR3 residues: CASSSLGGDGYTF. The CDR3 DNA reads TGTGCCAGCAGTTCCCTCGGTGGAGATGGCTACACCTTC. This chain connects TRBV5-4 to TRBJ1-2; D is ambiguous. The CDR3 has 13 residues. V gave up 5 bases and J gave up 6 bases, with 14 bases separating them. The germline gives CDR1 SGHNT, CDR2 YYREEE (reference sequence).

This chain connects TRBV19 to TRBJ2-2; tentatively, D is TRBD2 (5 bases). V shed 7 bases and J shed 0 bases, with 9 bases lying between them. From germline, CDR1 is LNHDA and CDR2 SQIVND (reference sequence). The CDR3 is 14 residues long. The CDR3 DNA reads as TGTGCCAGTAATTGGAGGTCGAACACCGGGGAGCTGTTTTTT. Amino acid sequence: CASNWRSNTGELFF.

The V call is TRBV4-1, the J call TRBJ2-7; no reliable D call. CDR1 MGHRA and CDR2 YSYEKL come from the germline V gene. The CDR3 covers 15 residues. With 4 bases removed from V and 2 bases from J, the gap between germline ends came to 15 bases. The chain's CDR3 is CASSPHMDRTYEQYF. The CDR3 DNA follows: TGCGCCAGCAGCCCGCACATGGACCGAACCTACGAGCAGTACTTC.

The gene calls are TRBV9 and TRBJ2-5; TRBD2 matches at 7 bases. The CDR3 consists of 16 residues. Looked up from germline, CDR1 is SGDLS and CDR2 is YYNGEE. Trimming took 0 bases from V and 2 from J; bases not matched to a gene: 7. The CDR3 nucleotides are TGTGCCAGCAGCGTAGAGGGGCTAGCGGCTCAAGAGACCCAGTACTTC. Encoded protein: CASSVEGLAAQETQYF.

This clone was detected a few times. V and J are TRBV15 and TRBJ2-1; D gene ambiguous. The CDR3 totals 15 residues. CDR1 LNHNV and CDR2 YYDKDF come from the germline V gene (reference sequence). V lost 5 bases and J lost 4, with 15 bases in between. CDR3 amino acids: CATSVPGQVYNEQFF. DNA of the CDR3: TGTGCCACCAGCGTGCCGGGCCAAGTTTACAATGAGCAGTTCTTC.

DNA for the CDR3: TGTGCCAGCAGCGTAGCCTTTACTAGCGGGGGAGGCTCCTACAATGAGCAGTTCTTC. This gives the protein CASSVAFTSGGGSYNEQFF. The chain links TRBV9 to TRBJ2-1; TRBD2 aligns across 11 bases. The CDR3 spans 19 residues. Germline CDR1 reads SGDLS; CDR2 reads YYNGEE. The J segment lost 0 bases and the V segment lost 0 bases, leaving 8 bases of the junction unmatched. Full variable domain (remainder filled in from reference TRBV9 and TRBJ2-1): DSGVTQTPKHLITATGQRVTLRCSPRSGDLSVYWYQQSLDQGLQFLIQYYNGEERAKGNILERFSAQQFPDLHSELNLSSLELGDSALYFCASSVAFTSGGGSYNEQFFGPGTRLTVL.

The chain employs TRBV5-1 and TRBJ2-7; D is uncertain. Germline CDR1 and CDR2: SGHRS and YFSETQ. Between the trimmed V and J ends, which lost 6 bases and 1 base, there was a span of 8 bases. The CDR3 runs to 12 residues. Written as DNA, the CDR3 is TGCGCCAGCACCGACGCTTCCTACGAGCAGTACTTC. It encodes CASTDASYEQYF.

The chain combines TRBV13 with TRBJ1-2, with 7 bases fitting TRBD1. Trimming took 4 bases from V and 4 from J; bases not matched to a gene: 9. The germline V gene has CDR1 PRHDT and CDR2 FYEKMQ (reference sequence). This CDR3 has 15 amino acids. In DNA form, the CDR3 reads TGTGCCAGCAGCTCGGCGACAGGGCGCCCCTATGGCTACACCTTC. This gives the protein CASSSATGRPYGYTF.

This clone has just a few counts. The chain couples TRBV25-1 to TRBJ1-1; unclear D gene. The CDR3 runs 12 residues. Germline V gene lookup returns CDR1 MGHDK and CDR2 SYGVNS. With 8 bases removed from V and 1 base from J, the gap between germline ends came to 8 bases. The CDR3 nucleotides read TGTGCCAGCTCCGGGCCGAACACTGAAGCTTTCTTT. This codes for CASSGPNTEAFF. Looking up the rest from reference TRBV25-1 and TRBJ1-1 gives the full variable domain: EADIYQTPRYLVIGTGKKITLECSQTMGHDKMYWYQQDPGMELHLIHYSYGVNSTEKGDLSSESTVSRIRTEHFPLTLESARPSHTSQYLCASSGPNTEAFFGQGTRLTVV.

The CDR3 sequence is CASSNGGQTSSYEQYF. CDR3 DNA sequence: TGTGCCAGCAGCAACGGGGGACAGACGAGCTCCTACGAGCAGTACTTC. The rearrangement uses TRBV14 and TRBJ2-7; D may be TRBD1 (7 bases). There are 16 residues in the CDR3. V was trimmed by 5 bases and J by 0 bases, leaving 17 bases between them. Per germline, CDR1 SGHDN and CDR2 FVKESK.

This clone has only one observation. The CDR3: CASSPGTGFEQYF. CDR3 in DNA: TGTGCCAGCAGTCCGGGGACAGGGTTTGAGCAGTACTTC. The chain is built from TRBV27 and TRBJ2-7; TRBD1 matches at 9 bases. V shed 5 bases, J shed 7 bases, and the junction held 6 bases outside the gene matches. The V gene's germline CDR1 is MNHEY and CDR2 SMNVEV (reference sequence). The CDR3 is 13 residues long.

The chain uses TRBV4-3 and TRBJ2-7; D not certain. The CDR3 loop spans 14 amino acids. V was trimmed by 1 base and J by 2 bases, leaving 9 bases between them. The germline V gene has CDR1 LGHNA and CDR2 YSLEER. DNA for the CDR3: TGCGCCAGCAGCCAAGGGGCCAGAGCCTACGAGCAGTACTTC. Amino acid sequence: CASSQGARAYEQYF.

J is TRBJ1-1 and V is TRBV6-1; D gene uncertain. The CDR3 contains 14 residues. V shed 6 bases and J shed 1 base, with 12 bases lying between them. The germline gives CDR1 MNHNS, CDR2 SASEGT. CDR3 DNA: TGTGCCAGCAGCGACTACTTCGGGAACACTGAAGCTTTCTTT. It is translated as CASSDYFGNTEAFF.

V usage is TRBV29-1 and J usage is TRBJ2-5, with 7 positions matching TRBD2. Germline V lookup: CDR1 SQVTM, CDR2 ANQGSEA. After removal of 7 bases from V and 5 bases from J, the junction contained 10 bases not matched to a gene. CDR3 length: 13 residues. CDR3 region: CSALPGLTETQYF. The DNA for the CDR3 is TGCAGCGCGCTACCGGGACTAACGGAGACCCAGTACTTC.

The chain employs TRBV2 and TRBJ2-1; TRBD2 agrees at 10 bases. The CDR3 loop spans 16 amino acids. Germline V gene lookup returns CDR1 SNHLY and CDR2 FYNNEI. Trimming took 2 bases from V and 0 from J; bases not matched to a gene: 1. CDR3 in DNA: TGTGCCAGCAGTGAAAGCGGGGGGGCCTCCTACAATGAGCAGTTCTTC. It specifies CASSESGGASYNEQFF.

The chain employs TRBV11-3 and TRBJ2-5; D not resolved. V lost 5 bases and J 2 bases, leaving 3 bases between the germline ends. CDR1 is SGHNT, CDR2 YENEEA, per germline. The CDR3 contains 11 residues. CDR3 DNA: TGTGCCAGCAGCCAGCAAGAGACCCAGTACTTC. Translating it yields CASSQQETQYF. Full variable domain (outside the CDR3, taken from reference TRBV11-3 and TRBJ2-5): EAGVVQSPRYKIIEKKQPVAFWCNPISGHNTLYWYLQNLGQGPELLIRYENEEAVDDSQLPKDRFSAERLKGVDSTLKIQPAELGDSAVYLCASSQQETQYFGPGTRLLVL.

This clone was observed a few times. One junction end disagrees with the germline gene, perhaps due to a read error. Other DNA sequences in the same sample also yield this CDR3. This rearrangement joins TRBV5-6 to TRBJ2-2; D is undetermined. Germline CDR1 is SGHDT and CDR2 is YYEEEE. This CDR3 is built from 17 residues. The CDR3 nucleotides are TGTGCGAGCAGCTTGATTACCGGCCGCCCGAACACCGGGGAGCTGTTTTTT. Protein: CASSLITGRPNTGELFF.

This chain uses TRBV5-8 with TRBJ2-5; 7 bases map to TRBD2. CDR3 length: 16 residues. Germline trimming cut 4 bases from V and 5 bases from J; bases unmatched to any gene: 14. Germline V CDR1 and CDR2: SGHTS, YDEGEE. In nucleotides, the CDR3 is TGTGCCAGCAGCACGGGTCTAGCGGTGGTAGAGGAGACCCAGTACTTC. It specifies CASSTGLAVVEETQYF. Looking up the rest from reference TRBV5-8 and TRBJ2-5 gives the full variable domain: EAGVTQSPTHLIKTRGQQATLRCSPISGHTSVYWYQQALGLGLQFLLWYDEGEERNRGNFPPRFSGRQFPNYSSELNVNALELEDSALYLCASSTGLAVVEETQYFGPGTRLLVL.